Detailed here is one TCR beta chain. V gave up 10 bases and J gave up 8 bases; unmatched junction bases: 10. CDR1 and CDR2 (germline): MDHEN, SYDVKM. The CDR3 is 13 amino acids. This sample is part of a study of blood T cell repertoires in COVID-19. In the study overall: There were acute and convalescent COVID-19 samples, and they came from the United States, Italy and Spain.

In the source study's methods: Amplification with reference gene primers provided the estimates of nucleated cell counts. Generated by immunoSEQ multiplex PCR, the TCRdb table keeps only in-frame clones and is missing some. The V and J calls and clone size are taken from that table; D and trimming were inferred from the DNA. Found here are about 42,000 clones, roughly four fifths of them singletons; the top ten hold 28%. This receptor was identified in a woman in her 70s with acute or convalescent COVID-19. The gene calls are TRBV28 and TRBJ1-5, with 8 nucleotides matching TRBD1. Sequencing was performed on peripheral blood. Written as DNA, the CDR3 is TGTGCCACCTTGGACAGGGTCTTGGAGCCCCAGCATTTT. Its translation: CATLDRVLEPQHF.